This is a list of T cell receptor beta chains from one sample in a study of blood T cell repertoires in COVID-19. Measured with immunoSEQ multiplex PCR; TCRdb has only the in-frame clones, and not every one. The table includes about 86,000 clones, over 70% detected once. Sequencing was carried out using peripheral blood. Receptors originate from a human donor in a cohort sampled during active COVID-19. Each CDR3 is given with its conserved first and last residue. A D gene is named only where the DNA matches it firmly. A row's size may be missing; if present it is once, few, many or a size class.

d_call,clone_size,v_call,j_call,cdr3_nt,cdr3_aa
-,-,TRBV27,TRBJ1-6,TGTGCCAGCAGTTACCTAGGGGAAAGGAATTCACCCCTCCACTTT,CASSYLGERNSPLHF
TRBD1,-,TRBV7-2,TRBJ1-2,TGTGCCAGCAGCTTATTGGACAGGGGAAAGGGAAAGGGTGGCTACACCTTC,CASSLLDRGKGKGGYTF
-,-,TRBV6-5,TRBJ1-4,TGTGCCAGCGAGCTAAACAGGGCGAATGAAAAACTGTTTTTT,CASELNRANEKLFF
TRBD1,medium-sized,TRBV19,TRBJ1-2,TGTGCCAGTAGTTTCGGACAGGGAGTTACCTATGGCTACACCTTC,CASSFGQGVTYGYTF
-,-,TRBV5-4,TRBJ1-4,TGTGCCAGCAGCTTCGGGGGATCTAATGAAAAACTGTTTTTT,CASSFGGSNEKLFF
TRBD2,-,TRBV9,TRBJ2-3,TGTGCCAGCAGCCCTGGGGGGGGAGGTTGGACAGATACGCAGTATTTT,CASSPGGGGWTDTQYF
TRBD2,once,TRBV28,TRBJ2-7,TGTGCCAGCAGTTTGGGGGGACTAGCGAGATACGAGCAGTACTTC,CASSLGGLARYEQYF
-,-,TRBV6-6,TRBJ1-1,TGTGCCAGCAGTCCCGGGACTTACACTGAAGCTTTCTTT,CASSPGTYTEAFF
-,-,TRBV7-3,TRBJ1-1,TGTGCCAGCAGCTTATGGGAGGGGAGGAACACTGAAGCTTTCTTT,CASSLWEGRNTEAFF
TRBD2,-,TRBV3-1/TRBV3-2,TRBJ2-3,TGTGCCAGCAGCAACGAACGGGGACTAGCGGCTCTCCAGGATACGCAGTATTTT,CASSNERGLAALQDTQYF
TRBD1,-,TRBV5-1,TRBJ2-3,TGCGCCAGCAGCTCCCTAGGGGGACAGGGGAAGGCAGATACGCAGTATTTT,CASSSLGGQGKADTQYF
TRBD2,-,TRBV20-1,TRBJ2-3,TGCAGTGGACTAGCGCGAAATACGCAGTATTTT,CSGLARNTQYF
TRBD1,few,TRBV7-8,TRBJ1-2,TGTGCCAGCAGCTCCGGACAGGGGTACGGCTACACCTTC,CASSSGQGYGYTF
TRBD2,-,TRBV9,TRBJ2-1,TGTGCCAGCAGCGCGGGACTAGCTAGCAATGAGCAGTTCTTC,CASSAGLASNEQFF
-,-,TRBV6-5,TRBJ1-1,TGTGCCAGCAGTTACTCAACCGCGGGCAACACTGAAGCTTTCTTT,CASSYSTAGNTEAFF
-,-,TRBV20-1,TRBJ2-3,TGCAGTGCTAGTCGCGGGACTTTGACAGATACGCAGTATTTT,CSASRGTLTDTQYF
TRBD1,-,TRBV18,TRBJ1-4,TGTGCCAGCTCACAGAGAACTGACAGGGGGTTTGGAAAACTGTTTTTT,CASSQRTDRGFGKLFF
-,few,TRBV3-1/TRBV3-2,TRBJ2-6,TGTGCCAGCAGCCAAGCTCGTCTGTCTGGGGCCAACGTCCTGACTTTC,CASSQARLSGANVLTF
TRBD2,-,TRBV29-1,TRBJ2-7,TGCAGCGGGATGACTAGCGGGAAGGGCTACGAGCAGTACTTC,CSGMTSGKGYEQYF
-,-,TRBV10-3,TRBJ1-2,TGTGCCATCAGTGACCTGACAGGTCGTATGCGGGGCTACACCTTC,CAISDLTGRMRGYTF
-,-,TRBV19,TRBJ2-5,TGTGCCAGTAGTAGCCCTAGGACGGGGCAAGAGACCCAGTACTTC,CASSSPRTGQETQYF
TRBD1,-,TRBV4-1,TRBJ2-6,TGCGCCAGCAGCGATCGGACAGGGAGTGTCTCTGGGGCCAACGTCCTGACTTTC,CASSDRTGSVSGANVLTF
-,-,TRBV15,TRBJ2-5,TGTGCCACCAGCAGCCCAGGCCGAGAGACCCAGTACTTC,CATSSPGRETQYF
TRBD2,-,TRBV11-2,TRBJ2-1,TGTGCCAGCAGCTTAAGTAGCGGGAGCCCCACCCCCTCCTACAATGAGCAGTTCTTC,CASSLSSGSPTPSYNEQFF
-,-,TRBV2,TRBJ1-5,TGTGCCAGCAGCGCACAGGGTAGTCAGCCCCAGCATTTT,CASSAQGSQPQHF
TRBD1,-,TRBV28,TRBJ1-5,TGTGCCAGCAGTTCAACCGGGACAGGGTTTCAGCCCCAGCATTTT,CASSSTGTGFQPQHF
-,-,TRBV5-1,TRBJ2-2,TGCGCCAGCAGCTTGGGAGTTGGAGGGGTCTCCACCGGGGAGCTGTTTTTT,CASSLGVGGVSTGELFF